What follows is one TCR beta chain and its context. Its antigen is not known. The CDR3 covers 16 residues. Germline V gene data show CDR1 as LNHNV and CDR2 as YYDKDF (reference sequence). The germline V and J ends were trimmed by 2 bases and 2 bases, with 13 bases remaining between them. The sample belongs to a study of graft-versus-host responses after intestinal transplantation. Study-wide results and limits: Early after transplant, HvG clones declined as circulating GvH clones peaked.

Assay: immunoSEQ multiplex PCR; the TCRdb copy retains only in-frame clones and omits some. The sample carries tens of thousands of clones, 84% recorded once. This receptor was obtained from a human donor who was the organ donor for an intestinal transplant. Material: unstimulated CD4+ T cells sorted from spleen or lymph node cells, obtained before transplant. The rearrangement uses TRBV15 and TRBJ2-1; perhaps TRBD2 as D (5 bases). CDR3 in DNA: TGTGCCACCAGCAGAACCCGGGCGGGTCCCTACAATGAGCAGTTCTTC. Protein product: CATSRTRAGPYNEQFF. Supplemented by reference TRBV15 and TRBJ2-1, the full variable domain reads DAMVIQNPRYQVTQFGKPVTLSCSQTLNHNVMYWYQQKSSQAPKLLFHYYDKDFNNEADTPDNFQSRRPNTSFCFLDIRSPGLGDTAMYLCATSRTRAGPYNEQFFGPGTRLTVL.